Listed below are T cell receptor beta chains from one sample, sequenced in a study of blood T cells in healthy people across ages. TCRdb redid the calling of the 5' RACE reads with MiXCR, one entry per CDR3 protein. Of about a million distinct CDR3 sequences in the sample, more than 30% were seen once. The sample consisted of blood. The source is a young man in good health. Each CDR3 is given with its conserved first and last residue. Each record gives: D gene, V gene, clone size, J gene, CDR3 protein, CDR3 DNA. A D gene is named only where the DNA matches it firmly. Only part of the rows carry a size: once, few, many, or a class if the clone is expanded.

d_call: .; v_call: TRBV12-3/TRBV12-4; clone_size: .; j_call: TRBJ2-2; cdr3_aa: CASSLTRGEGELFF; cdr3_nt: TGTGCCAGCAGTTTAACCAGGGGCGAAGGGGAGCTGTTTTTT
d_call: TRBD2; v_call: TRBV5-1; clone_size: .; j_call: TRBJ2-5; cdr3_aa: CASRPGTTFCGQYF; cdr3_nt: TGCGCCAGCCGCCCCGGGACTACATTTTGCGGGCAGTACTTC
d_call: .; v_call: TRBV3-1; clone_size: few; j_call: TRBJ2-4; cdr3_aa: CASSPGQQNIQYF; cdr3_nt: TGTGCCAGCAGCCCCGGACAGCAAAACATTCAGTACTTC
d_call: TRBD1; v_call: TRBV25-1; clone_size: few; j_call: TRBJ1-2; cdr3_aa: CASGQGYDYTF; cdr3_nt: TGTGCCAGCGGACAGGGGTACGACTACACCTTC
d_call: .; v_call: TRBV3-1; clone_size: .; j_call: TRBJ1-6; cdr3_aa: CASSRGKEGNFYNSPLHF; cdr3_nt: TGTGCCAGCAGCCGGGGGAAGGAAGGGAACTTCTATAATTCACCCCTCCACTTT
d_call: .; v_call: TRBV4-2; clone_size: .; j_call: TRBJ1-1; cdr3_aa: CASSQEVDTEAFF; cdr3_nt: TGTGCCAGCAGCCAAGAAGTAGACACTGAAGCTTTCTTT
d_call: .; v_call: TRBV20-1; clone_size: once; j_call: TRBJ1-5; cdr3_aa: CSARVQGPPNQPQHF; cdr3_nt: TGCAGTGCTAGAGTACAGGGCCCTCCCAATCAGCCCCAGCATTTT
d_call: .; v_call: TRBV29-1; clone_size: many; j_call: TRBJ2-1; cdr3_aa: CSSADSGQFF; cdr3_nt: TGCAGCTCCGCAGACAGTGGGCAGTTCTTC
d_call: .; v_call: TRBV7-2; clone_size: .; j_call: TRBJ2-5; cdr3_aa: CASSLGAGWQETQYF; cdr3_nt: TGTGCCAGCAGCCTAGGAGCAGGGTGGCAAGAGACCCAGTACTTC
d_call: .; v_call: TRBV4-3; clone_size: few; j_call: TRBJ1-2; cdr3_aa: CASSQGPGKSYGYTF; cdr3_nt: TGCGCCAGCAGCCAAGGGCCAGGGAAGAGCTATGGCTACACCTTC
d_call: TRBD1; v_call: TRBV4-1; clone_size: .; j_call: TRBJ2-5; cdr3_aa: CASSRSGQGMQETQYF; cdr3_nt: TGCGCCAGCAGCCGGTCTGGACAGGGGATGCAAGAGACCCAGTACTTC
d_call: TRBD1; v_call: TRBV12-3/TRBV12-4; clone_size: few; j_call: TRBJ1-5; cdr3_aa: CASSPTGMNQPQHF; cdr3_nt: TGTGCCAGCAGCCCGACAGGGATGAATCAGCCCCAGCATTTT
d_call: .; v_call: TRBV6-1; clone_size: .; j_call: TRBJ1-5; cdr3_aa: CASSEKGFNSFPQHF; cdr3_nt: TGTGCCAGCAGTGAGAAGGGGTTTAATTCATTCCCCCAGCATTTT
d_call: .; v_call: TRBV7-9; clone_size: .; j_call: TRBJ1-4; cdr3_aa: CASSPTGRTNEKLFF; cdr3_nt: TGTGCCAGCAGCCCGACGGGACGGACAAATGAAAAACTGTTTTTT
d_call: TRBD1; v_call: TRBV7-2; clone_size: .; j_call: TRBJ1-4; cdr3_aa: CASSPIQGANEKLFF; cdr3_nt: TGTGCCAGCAGCCCGATTCAGGGGGCTAATGAAAAACTGTTTTTT
d_call: .; v_call: TRBV3-1; clone_size: many; j_call: TRBJ1-2; cdr3_aa: CASSQDASYGYTF; cdr3_nt: TGCGCCAGCAGCCAAGACGCCAGCTATGGCTACACCTTC
d_call: .; v_call: TRBV7-9; clone_size: .; j_call: TRBJ2-3; cdr3_aa: CASSLEPGRESTDTQYF; cdr3_nt: TGTGCCAGCAGCTTAGAACCGGGACGGGAGAGCACAGATACGCAGTATTTT
d_call: TRBD1; v_call: TRBV7-9; clone_size: few; j_call: TRBJ1-1; cdr3_aa: CASSLLKGAVLAFF; cdr3_nt: TGTGCCAGCAGCTTATTAAAGGGGGCAGTTCTGGCTTTCTTT
d_call: .; v_call: TRBV20-1; clone_size: .; j_call: TRBJ1-1; cdr3_aa: CSATTGAMNTEAFF; cdr3_nt: TGCAGTGCTACTACCGGGGCCATGAATACTGAAGCTTTCTTT
d_call: .; v_call: TRBV6-2/TRBV6-3; clone_size: .; j_call: TRBJ1-1; cdr3_aa: CASSHRTEAFF; cdr3_nt: TGTGCCAGCAGCCACCGGACTGAAGCTTTCTTT
d_call: .; v_call: TRBV6-6; clone_size: .; j_call: TRBJ1-5; cdr3_aa: CASSYSWGGINQPQHF; cdr3_nt: TGTGCCAGCAGTTACTCATGGGGGGGGATCAATCAGCCCCAGCATTTT
d_call: .; v_call: TRBV18; clone_size: few; j_call: TRBJ2-1; cdr3_aa: CASSPRTDHNEQFF; cdr3_nt: TGTGCCAGCTCACCACGGACGGACCACAATGAGCAGTTCTTC
d_call: .; v_call: TRBV7-9; clone_size: few; j_call: TRBJ2-1; cdr3_aa: CASSPRTHYNEQFF; cdr3_nt: TGTGCCAGCAGCCCCCGGACCCATTACAATGAGCAGTTCTTC
d_call: .; v_call: TRBV4-2; clone_size: .; j_call: TRBJ1-1; cdr3_aa: CASSQVRGSWKVTEAFF; cdr3_nt: TGTGCCAGCAGCCAAGTGCGGGGTTCATGGAAGGTGACTGAAGCTTTCTTT
d_call: .; v_call: TRBV29-1; clone_size: .; j_call: TRBJ1-2; cdr3_aa: CSVSPTATNYGYTF; cdr3_nt: TGCAGCGTCTCACCGACAGCAACTAACTATGGCTACACCTTC
d_call: .; v_call: TRBV7-3; clone_size: .; j_call: TRBJ1-2; cdr3_aa: CASSSRTAGGYTF; cdr3_nt: TGTGCCAGCAGCTCTCGGACAGCTGGGGGCTACACCTTC